The source of this T cell receptor (beta chain) is a study of T cells after posttransplantation cyclophosphamide. Repertoires were generated with immunoSEQ multiplex PCR, while TCRdb's copy carries only in-frame clones and drops some. The profile covers fewer than 55,000 clones, none occurring a single time. The related graft donor's blood sample was taken on the day of bone marrow donation. This clone appeared many times. The antigen is unknown. Study-wide findings and caveats: Recipient CMV seropositivity and CMV reactivation strongly tracked TRB clonality.

The CDR3 has 16 residues. Germline loops: CDR1 LNHDA, CDR2 SQIVND (reference sequence). Unmatched junction bases numbered 16, after V lost 7 bases and J lost 8 bases. This sequence originates from a man aged 40-49 years in good health, CMV-negative, and a related stem cell transplant donor. What was sequenced was PBMCs. This sequence joins TRBV19 and TRBJ1-2; TRBD1 aligns across 10 bases. CDR3 bases: TGTGCCAGTACCAGTACTTCTTCAGGACAGGGGGACGGCTACACCTTC. Protein: CASTSTSSGQGDGYTF.